Following are 10 T cell receptor beta chains from one sample sequenced in a study of control samples from healthy donors and cancer patients. This table comes from immunoSEQ multiplex PCR, and its TCRdb copy is limited to in-frame clones, with some not included. The data contain around 180,000 clones, approximately 94% of them seen just once; the ten biggest clones take up around 1.3%. Sequencing was done on a sample of blood. The receptors were gathered from a woman younger than 35 in good health.

The J gene is TRBJ2-1, the V gene TRBV10-3; 7 positions match TRBD1. The V gene's germline CDR1 is ENHRY and CDR2 SYGVKD. With 7 bases clipped from V and 7 bases from J, the junction kept 7 bases outside the gene matches. CDR3 length: 13 amino acids. CDR3 nucleotide sequence: TGTGCCATCACGCCGACAGGGCGAAATGAGCAGTTCTTC. It encodes CAITPTGRNEQFF.

Here the CDR3 reads CASITDRDGQPQHF. The CDR3 DNA reads TGTGCCAGCATCACCGACAGGGACGGTCAGCCCCAGCATTTT. The J gene is TRBJ1-5, the V gene TRBV6-5; TRBD1 agrees at 7 bases. Germline CDR1 reads MNHEY; CDR2 reads SVGAGI. The CDR3 has 14 residues. V dropped 7 bases and J dropped 6; count of bases not matched to a gene: 9.

The CDR3 region has the DNA TGTGCCAGCAGTGATGGGGGGGTTCTTGCCGAAGCTTTCTTT. It encodes CASSDGGVLAEAFF. This chain connects TRBV25-1 to TRBJ1-1; the D gene is possibly TRBD1 (5 bases). V lost 3 bases to trimming and J lost 8 bases, with 16 bases between them. Germline V gives CDR1 MGHDK, CDR2 SYGVNS. CDR3 size: 14 residues. Together with reference TRBV25-1 and TRBJ1-1, the CDR3 gives the full variable domain: EADIYQTPRYLVIGTGKKITLECSQTMGHDKMYWYQQDPGMELHLIHYSYGVNSTEKGDLSSESTVSRIRTEHFPLTLESARPSHTSQYLCASSDGGVLAEAFFGQGTRLTVV.

About this clone itself: Germline is not matched at one junction end, which may reflect a read error. The gene calls are TRBV7-7 and TRBJ2-1; 11 nucleotides match TRBD2. Germline V gives CDR1 SSHAT, CDR2 FNYEAQ (reference sequence). The CDR3 is 15 amino acids. CDR3 nucleotides: TGTGCTAGCAGCGGTGGACTAGCGGGCTACAATGAGCAGTTCTTC. It encodes CASSGGLAGYNEQFF.

This rearrangement joins TRBV25-1 to TRBJ1-1; D unresolved. The CDR3 consists of 13 residues. Trimming left V 5 bases short and J 5 bases short, with 12 bases between. Germline values: CDR1 MGHDK, CDR2 SYGVNS. In DNA, the CDR3 is TGTGCCAGCAGTCGGGGTTTGGGGACTGAAGCTTTCTTT. Amino acid sequence: CASSRGLGTEAFF.

The chain's CDR3 is CASSFIHSGNTIYF. The CDR3 region has the DNA TGTGCCAGCAGCTTTATCCACTCTGGAAACACCATATATTTT. J is TRBJ1-3 and V is TRBV6-5; no firm D call. Germline loops: CDR1 MNHEY, CDR2 SVGAGI. This CDR3 contains 14 residues. Between the trimmed V and J ends, which lost 6 bases and 0 bases, there was a span of 9 bases.

In nucleotides, the CDR3 is TGTGCCAGTAGCCCCCTAGCGGGAGGGCCGCGGTTCTTC. Translating it yields CASSPLAGGPRFF. This chain uses TRBV19 with TRBJ2-1, with TRBD2 matching over 12 bases. Per germline, CDR1 LNHDA and CDR2 SQIVND (reference sequence). The length of the CDR3 is 13 residues. J was trimmed by 15 bases and V by 6 bases; bases with no gene match: 9.

The rearrangement links TRBV28 to TRBJ1-2; D is unresolved. V dropped 2 bases and J dropped 7 bases, with 14 bases sitting between them. The CDR3 length is 14 residues. Per the germline V gene, CDR1 is MDHEN and CDR2 is SYDVKM. In DNA, the CDR3 is TGTGCCAGCAGTTTACACCAGACGGGTGGTGGCTACACCTTC. Translated: CASSLHQTGGGYTF.

J is TRBJ1-5 and V is TRBV24-1, with 7 positions matching TRBD1. With 5 bases clipped from V and 6 bases from J, the junction kept 6 bases outside the gene matches. CDR1 is KGHDR, CDR2 SFDVKD, per germline. The CDR3 spans 14 residues. The CDR3 region is CATSGGQNIQPQHF. The CDR3 DNA is TGTGCCACCAGTGGGGGACAGAATATTCAGCCCCAGCATTTT.

The genes are TRBV27 and TRBJ2-2; possible D gene TRBD1, 6 bases. Germline CDR1 is MNHEY and CDR2 is SMNVEV (reference sequence). Trimming left V 5 bases short and J 4 bases short, with 11 bases between. The CDR3 sequence is 14 residues long. The CDR3 sequence is CASSPTGSTGELFF. CDR3 DNA sequence: TGTGCCAGCAGTCCTACAGGGTCCACCGGGGAGCTGTTTTTT.